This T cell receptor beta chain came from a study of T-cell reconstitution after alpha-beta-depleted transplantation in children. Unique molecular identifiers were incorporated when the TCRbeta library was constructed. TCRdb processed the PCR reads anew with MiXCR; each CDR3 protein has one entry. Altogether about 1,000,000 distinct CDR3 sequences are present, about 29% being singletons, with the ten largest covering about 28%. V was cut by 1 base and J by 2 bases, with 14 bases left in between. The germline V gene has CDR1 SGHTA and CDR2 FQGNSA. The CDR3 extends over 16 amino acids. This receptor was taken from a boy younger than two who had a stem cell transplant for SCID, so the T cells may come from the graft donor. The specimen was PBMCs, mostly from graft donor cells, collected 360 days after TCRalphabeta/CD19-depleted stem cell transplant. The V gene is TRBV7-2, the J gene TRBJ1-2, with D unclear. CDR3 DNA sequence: TGTGCCAGCAGCTTAGTGGCAGTTAAACCGAACTATGGCTACACCTTC. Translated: CASSLVAVKPNYGYTF.